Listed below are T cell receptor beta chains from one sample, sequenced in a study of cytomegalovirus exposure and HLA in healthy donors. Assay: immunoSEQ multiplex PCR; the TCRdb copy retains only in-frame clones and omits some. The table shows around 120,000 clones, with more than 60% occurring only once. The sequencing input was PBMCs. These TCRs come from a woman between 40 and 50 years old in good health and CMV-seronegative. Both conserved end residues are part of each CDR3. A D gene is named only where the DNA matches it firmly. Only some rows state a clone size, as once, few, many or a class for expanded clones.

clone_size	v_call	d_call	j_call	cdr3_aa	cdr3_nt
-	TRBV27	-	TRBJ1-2	CASSGGADYGYTF	TGTGCCAGTTCGGGGGGGGCTGACTATGGCTACACCTTC
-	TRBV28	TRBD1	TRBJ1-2	CASSLGTDYGYTF	TGTGCCAGCAGCCTAGGGACAGACTATGGCTACACCTTC
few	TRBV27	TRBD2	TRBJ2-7	CASSSIRPGLAGGGYEQYF	TGTGCCAGCAGTTCGATACGGCCGGGACTAGCGGGAGGTGGGTACGAGCAGTACTTC
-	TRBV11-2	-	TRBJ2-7	CASSRTAYEQYF	TGTGCCAGCAGCAGGACAGCCTACGAGCAGTACTTC
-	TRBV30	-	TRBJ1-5	CAWSVGGNQPQHF	TGTGCCTGGAGTGTAGGAGGCAATCAGCCCCAGCATTTT
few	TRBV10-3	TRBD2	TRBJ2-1	CAISESMTSGRRGYNEQFF	TGTGCCATCAGTGAGTCTATGACTAGCGGGAGGAGGGGCTACAATGAGCAGTTCTTC
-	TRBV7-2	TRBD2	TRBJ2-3	CASSLNLLAGVGTDTQYF	TGTGCCAGCAGCTTAAATCTCTTAGCGGGAGTAGGCACAGATACGCAGTATTTT
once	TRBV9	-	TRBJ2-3	CASSVDPGAVDTQYF	TGTGCCAGCAGCGTAGATCCGGGAGCGGTAGATACGCAGTATTTT
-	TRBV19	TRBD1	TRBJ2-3	CASSWDRDYTDTQYF	TGTGCCAGTAGTTGGGACAGAGATTACACAGATACGCAGTATTTT
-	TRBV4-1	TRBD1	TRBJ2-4	CASSLQPPQGFSKNIQYF	TGCGCCAGCAGCCTACAACCCCCACAGGGGTTTAGCAAAAACATTCAGTACTTC
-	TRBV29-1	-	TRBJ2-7	CSVGDSPYEQYF	TGCAGCGTTGGGGACTCACCCTACGAGCAGTACTTC
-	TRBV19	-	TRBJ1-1	CASHPGLFTEAFF	TGTGCCAGTCACCCAGGGCTGTTCACTGAAGCTTTCTTT
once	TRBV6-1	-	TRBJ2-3	CASRAWSVADTQYF	TGTGCCAGCAGGGCATGGTCAGTCGCAGATACGCAGTATTTT
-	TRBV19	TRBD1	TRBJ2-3	CASYSGTGRLTDTQYF	TGTGCCAGCTATTCCGGGACAGGGCGCTTGACAGATACGCAGTATTTT
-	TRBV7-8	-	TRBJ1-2	CASSLLLETYGYTF	TGTGCCAGCAGCTTATTACTGGAGACGTATGGCTACACCTTC
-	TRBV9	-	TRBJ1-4	CASSVGPQTNEKLFF	TGTGCCAGCAGCGTAGGCCCACAGACTAATGAAAAACTGTTTTTT
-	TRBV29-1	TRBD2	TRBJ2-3	CSVEVLAGTDTQYF	TGCAGCGTTGAAGTGCTAGCGGGTACAGATACGCAGTATTTT
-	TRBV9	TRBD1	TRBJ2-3	CASRGDRAADTQYF	TGTGCCAGCAGGGGCGACAGGGCGGCAGATACGCAGTATTTT
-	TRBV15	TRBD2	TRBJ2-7	CATSRGGLAGVYEQYF	TGTGCCACCAGCAGGGGGGGACTAGCGGGGGTCTACGAGCAGTACTTC
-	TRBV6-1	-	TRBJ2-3	CASSERDVDTQYF	TGTGCCAGCAGTGAACGGGATGTAGATACGCAGTATTTT
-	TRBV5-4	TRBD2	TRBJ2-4	CASSPETSGAVNIQYF	TGTGCCAGCAGCCCCGAGACTAGCGGAGCGGTAAACATTCAGTACTTC
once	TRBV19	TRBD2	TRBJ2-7	CASGGRGEQYF	TGTGCCAGCGGGGGGAGGGGCGAGCAGTACTTC
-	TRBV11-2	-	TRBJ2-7	CASSLENGGEQYF	TGTGCCAGCAGCTTAGAGAACGGTGGTGAGCAGTACTTC
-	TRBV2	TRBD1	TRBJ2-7	CASTGQGFTYEQYF	TGTGCCAGCACCGGACAGGGGTTTACCTACGAGCAGTACTTC
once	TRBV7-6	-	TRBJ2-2	CASSLGASNTGELFF	TGTGCCAGCAGCTTGGGCGCTAGCAACACCGGGGAGCTGTTTTTT
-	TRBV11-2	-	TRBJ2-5	CASSSRWTEETQYF	TGTGCCAGCAGCTCCCGCTGGACAGAAGAGACCCAGTACTTC
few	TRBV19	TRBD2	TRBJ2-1	CATTKSGSSYNEQFF	TGTGCCACCACCAAAAGCGGGAGCTCCTACAATGAGCAGTTCTTC
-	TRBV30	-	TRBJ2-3	CAWSSMISTDTQYF	TGTGCCTGGAGTAGCATGATTAGCACAGATACGCAGTATTTT
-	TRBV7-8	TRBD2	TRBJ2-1	CASSWGGGGNEQFF	TGTGCCAGCAGCTGGGGCGGGGGAGGCAATGAGCAGTTCTTC
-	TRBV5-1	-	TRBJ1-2	CASSLVPSSNYGYTF	TGCGCCAGCAGCTTGGTTCCCTCTTCTAACTATGGCTACACCTTC
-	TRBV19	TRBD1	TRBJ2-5	CASTPGQGLETQYF	TGTGCCAGTACCCCGGGACAGGGGTTGGAGACCCAGTACTTC
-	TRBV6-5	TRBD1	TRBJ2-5	CASSYLDRGRQETQYF	TGTGCCAGCAGTTACCTCGACAGGGGGCGGCAAGAGACCCAGTACTTC
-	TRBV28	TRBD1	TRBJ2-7	CASNLVDRAYEQYF	TGTGCCAGCAATTTAGTTGACAGGGCCTACGAGCAGTACTTC
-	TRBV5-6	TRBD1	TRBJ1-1	CASSPGQMNTEAFF	TGTGCCAGCAGCCCGGGACAGATGAACACTGAAGCTTTCTTT
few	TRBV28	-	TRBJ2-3	CASSWLSGSTDTQYF	TGTGCCAGCAGTTGGCTTAGCGGTTCCACAGATACGCAGTATTTT
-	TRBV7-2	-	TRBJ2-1	CASSVTYNEQFF	TGTGCCAGCAGCGTTACCTACAATGAGCAGTTCTTC